This record covers a single T cell receptor beta chain. The CDR3 spans 15 residues. Trimming took 6 bases from V and 3 from J; bases not matched to a gene: 5. The germline CDR1 and CDR2 sequences are SGHTA and FQGTGA. This specimen comes from a study of cytomegalovirus exposure and HLA in healthy donors. PCR amplification relied on 60 Vbeta primers (plus 13 Jbeta primers). Clones were sequenced by immunoSEQ multiplex PCR, and TCRdb holds only the in-frame ones, with some missing. This sample has approximately 93,000 clones, with more than 70% found just once. The sequence came from a woman aged 40 to 50 in good health and CMV-seronegative. Sequencing was performed on PBMCs. The V gene is TRBV7-3, the J gene TRBJ2-1; 10 bases fit TRBD2. CDR3 DNA sequence: TGTGCCAGCAGTTCCCTAGCGGGGGACTACAATGAGCAGTTCTTC. It specifies CASSSLAGDYNEQFF.